The text below deals with one TCR beta chain. It has no known antigen specificity. There are no base qualities to consult, and no much larger clone falls within one base. This sample was taken from a study of OX40 agonist ivuxolimab in advanced cancers. Broadly, across the study: The costimulatory receptor OX40 (CD134) was targeted by ivuxolimab, a fully human IgG2 agonistic monoclonal antibody. In the dose-escalation cohort, approximately 83% of patients were male, and the mean age was around 60 years with a range of roughly 20 to 85. The paper reports the monotherapy dose-escalation portion (N of about 52 patients) of the phase I ivuxolimab trial. Among the roughly 54 dose-escalation patients, about 19 had hepatocellular carcinoma, approximately 15 melanoma, 9 renal cell carcinoma and 9 head and neck cancer. Intravenous ivuxolimab was administered to patients every 2 weeks at six dose levels: 0.01, 0.1, 0.3, 1.5, 3 and 10 mg/kg. Patients were allowed to have had prior anti-PD-1, anti-PD-L1 or anti-CTLA-4 therapy, and roughly 40% of the dose-escalation patients had been treated with checkpoint inhibitors. Peripheral TCRbeta sequencing aimed to test whether ivuxolimab altered TCR sequence diversity and caused clonal T-cell expansion. Three dose-escalation patients achieved partial responses, one with hepatocellular carcinoma and two with cutaneous melanoma. The study at large found these results: After ivuxolimab, more expanded clones were found on average in CD8+ T cells than in CD4+ T cells. Low levels of normalized T-cell clonal expansion were also seen in some patients who did not respond. In the 0.1-3.0 mg/kg groups, partial responders were among the patients with the lowest normalized peripheral clonal expansion, particularly in CD8+ T cells. At doses of 0.1 to 3.0 mg/kg, clonal expansion of both CD4+ and CD8+ blood T cells was observed from baseline to week 6. The antigen specificity of the peripheral T cells that underwent clonal expansion was not determined.

The trial excluded patients who had a history of autoimmune disease or were on systemic immunosuppression. Peripheral blood for TCR sequencing was drawn from every dose cohort at baseline, at cycle 4 day 1 and at cycle 7 day 1. The samples were drawn from a first-in-human, open-label, multicenter phase I dose-escalation trial of ivuxolimab. The trial enrolled adults with locally advanced or metastatic head and neck squamous cell, hepatocellular, melanoma or renal cell carcinoma. Before TCR sequencing, CD4+ T cells and CD8+ T cells were sorted from peripheral blood as separate populations. The CDR1 and CDR2 encoded by the germline V gene are ENHRY and SYGVKD. There are 18 amino acids in the CDR3, from cysteine to phenylalanine inclusive. Solely the CDR3 DNA is kept, with 54 bases framed from the first base. After removal of 2 bases from V and 2 bases from J, the junction retains 8 bases not matched to a gene.

For sequencing of the TCRbeta CDR3 region, genomic DNA was extracted from the sorted cells. The immunoSEQ Assay was used to sequence the TCRbeta CDR3 regions. The source is immuneACCESS, and TCRdb retained only in-frame sequences with V and J called. Part of the clones is not carried over; for the studies checked, unresolved V genes explain less than half of this, and the remainder is unexplained. For this sample the table gives about 77,000 clones, of which around 87% were detected only once. 6.2% of the sample belongs to the ten largest clones. Sequences were derived from CD4+ or CD8+ T cells sorted from blood, sampled in a trial of the OX40 agonist ivuxolimab. This sequence was found in an adult with an advanced solid tumor such as melanoma, head and neck, liver or kidney cancer. Recombination joined TRBV10-3 with TRBJ2-4; 11 bases in the middle match TRBD1. The nucleotide sequence is given as TGTGCCATCAGTGAGACAGGACAGGGGGCGGGGACCAAAAACATTCAGTACTTC. This yields the protein CAISETGQGAGTKNIQYF.